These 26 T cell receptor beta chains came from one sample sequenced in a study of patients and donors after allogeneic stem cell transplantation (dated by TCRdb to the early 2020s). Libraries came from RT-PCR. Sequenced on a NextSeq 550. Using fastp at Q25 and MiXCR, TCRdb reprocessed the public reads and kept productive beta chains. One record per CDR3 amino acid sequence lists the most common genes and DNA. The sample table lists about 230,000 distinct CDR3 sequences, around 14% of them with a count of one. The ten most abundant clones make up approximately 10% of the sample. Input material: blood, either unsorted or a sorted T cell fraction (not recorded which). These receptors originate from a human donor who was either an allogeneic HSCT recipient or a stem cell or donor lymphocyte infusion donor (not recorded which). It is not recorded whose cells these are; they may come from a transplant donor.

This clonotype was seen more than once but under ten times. The CDR3 region is CAWRSGGDIAYEQYF. CDR3 nucleotides: TGTGCCTGGCGAAGTGGAGGGGACATAGCCTACGAGCAGTACTTC. The chain couples TRBV30 to TRBJ2-7; D may correspond to TRBD1 or TRBD2 (6 bases each). The V and J ends lost 5 bases and 2 bases respectively, with 19 bases between them. CDR3 length: 15 amino acids. Germline V gives CDR1 GTSNPN, CDR2 SVGIG (reference sequence).

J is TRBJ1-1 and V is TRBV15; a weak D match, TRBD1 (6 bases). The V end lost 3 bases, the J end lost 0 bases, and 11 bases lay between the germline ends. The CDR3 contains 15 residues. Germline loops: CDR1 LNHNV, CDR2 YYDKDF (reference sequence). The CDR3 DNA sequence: TGTGCCACCAGCAGTTCAGACAGGATGAACACTGAAGCTTTCTTT. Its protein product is CATSSSDRMNTEAFF.

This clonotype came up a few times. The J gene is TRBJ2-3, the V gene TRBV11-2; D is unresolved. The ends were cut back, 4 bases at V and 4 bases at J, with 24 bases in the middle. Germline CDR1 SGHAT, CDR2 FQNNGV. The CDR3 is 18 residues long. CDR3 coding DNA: TGTGCCAGCAGCTCCCTGAGTTTGAGGCCGAACCCCTCAGATACGCAGTATTTT. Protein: CASSSLSLRPNPSDTQYF.

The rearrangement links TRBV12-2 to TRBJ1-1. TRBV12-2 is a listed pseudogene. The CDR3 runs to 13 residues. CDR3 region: CASRLGVNTEAFF. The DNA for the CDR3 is TGTGCAAGTCGCTTAGGGGTGAACACTGAAGCTTTCTTT.

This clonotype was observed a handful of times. The CDR3 sequence: CASSKGFVTNEKLFF. The CDR3 DNA reads TGTGCCAGCAGTAAGGGGTTTGTAACTAATGAAAAACTGTTTTTT. The gene calls are TRBV12-3 or TRBV12-4 and TRBJ1-4, with D perhaps matching TRBD1 (5 bases). The CDR3 extends over 15 amino acids. Trimming pared 5 bases from V and 1 base from J, leaving 11 bases between.

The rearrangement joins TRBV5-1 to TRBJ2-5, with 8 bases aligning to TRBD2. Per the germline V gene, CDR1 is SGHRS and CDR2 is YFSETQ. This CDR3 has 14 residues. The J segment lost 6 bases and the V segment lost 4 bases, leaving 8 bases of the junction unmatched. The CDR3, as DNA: TGCGCCAGCAGCCCGGGACTAGAACAAAAGACCCAGTACTTC. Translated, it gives CASSPGLEQKTQYF.

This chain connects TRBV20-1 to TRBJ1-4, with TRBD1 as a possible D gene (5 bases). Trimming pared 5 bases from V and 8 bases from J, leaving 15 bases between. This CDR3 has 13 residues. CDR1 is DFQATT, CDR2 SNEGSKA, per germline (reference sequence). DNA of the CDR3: TGCAGTGCTCGGGACCCCAAGGAAGAAAAACTGTTTTTT. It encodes CSARDPKEEKLFF.

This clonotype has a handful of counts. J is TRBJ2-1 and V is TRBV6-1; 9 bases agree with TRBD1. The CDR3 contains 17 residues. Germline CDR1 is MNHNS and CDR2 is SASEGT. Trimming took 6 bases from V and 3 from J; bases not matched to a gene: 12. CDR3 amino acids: CASRPGQGESGYNEQFF. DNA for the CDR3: TGTGCCAGCAGGCCGGGACAGGGAGAAAGCGGCTACAATGAGCAGTTCTTC.

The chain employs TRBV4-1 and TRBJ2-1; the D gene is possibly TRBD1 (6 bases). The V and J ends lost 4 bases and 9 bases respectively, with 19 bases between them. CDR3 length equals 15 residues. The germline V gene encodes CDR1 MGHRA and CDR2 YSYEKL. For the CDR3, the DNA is TGCGCCAGCAGCCTAAGTGGGGACAAAAGGACTGAGCAGTTCTTC. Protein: CASSLSGDKRTEQFF.

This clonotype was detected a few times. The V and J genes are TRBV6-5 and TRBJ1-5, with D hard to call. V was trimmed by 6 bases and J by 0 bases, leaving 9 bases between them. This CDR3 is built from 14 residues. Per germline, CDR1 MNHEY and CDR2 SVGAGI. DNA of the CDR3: TGTGCCAGCAGGGACTCGCTTAGCAATCAGCCCCAGCATTTT. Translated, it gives CASRDSLSNQPQHF.

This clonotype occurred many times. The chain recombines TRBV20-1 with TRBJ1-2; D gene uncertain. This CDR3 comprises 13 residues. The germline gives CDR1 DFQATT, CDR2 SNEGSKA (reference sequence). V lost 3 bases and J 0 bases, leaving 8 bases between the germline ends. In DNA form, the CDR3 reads TGCAGTGCTAGGATAGGGACTAACTATGGCTACACCTTC. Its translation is CSARIGTNYGYTF.

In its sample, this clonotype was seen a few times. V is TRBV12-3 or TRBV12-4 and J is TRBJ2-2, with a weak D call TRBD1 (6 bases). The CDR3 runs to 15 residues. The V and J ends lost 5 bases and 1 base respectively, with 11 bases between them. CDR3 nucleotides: TGTGCCAGCAGTCTTAGGGGGAGGAACACCGGGGAGCTGTTTTTT. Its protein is CASSLRGRNTGELFF.

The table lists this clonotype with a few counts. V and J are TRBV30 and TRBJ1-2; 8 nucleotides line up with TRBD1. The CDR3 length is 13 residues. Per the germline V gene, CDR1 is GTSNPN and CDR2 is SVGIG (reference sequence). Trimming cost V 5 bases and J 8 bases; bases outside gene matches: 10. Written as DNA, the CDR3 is TGTGCCTGGGCAACTCAGGGGGCTTGGGGCTACACCTTC. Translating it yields CAWATQGAWGYTF.

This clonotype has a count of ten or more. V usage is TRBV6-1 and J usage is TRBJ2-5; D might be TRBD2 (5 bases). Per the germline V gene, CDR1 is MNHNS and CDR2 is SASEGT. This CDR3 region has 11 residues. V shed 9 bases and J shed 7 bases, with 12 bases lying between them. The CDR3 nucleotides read TGTGCCAGTACTAGTGCTGGGACCCAGTACTTC. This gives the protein CASTSAGTQYF.

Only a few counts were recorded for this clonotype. The CDR3: CASSHPNTSSTDTQYF. DNA of the CDR3: TGCGCCAGCAGTCACCCCAACACTAGCAGCACAGATACGCAGTATTTT. The chain recombines TRBV23-1 with TRBJ2-3, with D possibly being TRBD2 (6 bases). TRBV23-1 is an ORF; its function is uncertain. The CDR3 extends over 16 amino acids. V lost 3 bases and J lost 0, with 13 bases in between.

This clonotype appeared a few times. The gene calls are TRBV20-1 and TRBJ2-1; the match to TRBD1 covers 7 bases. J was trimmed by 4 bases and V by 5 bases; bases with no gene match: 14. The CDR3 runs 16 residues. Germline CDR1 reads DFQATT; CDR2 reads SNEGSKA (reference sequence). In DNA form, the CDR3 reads TGCAGTGCTCAGGACGCAGGGACAGCGAGATACAATGAGCAGTTCTTC. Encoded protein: CSAQDAGTARYNEQFF.

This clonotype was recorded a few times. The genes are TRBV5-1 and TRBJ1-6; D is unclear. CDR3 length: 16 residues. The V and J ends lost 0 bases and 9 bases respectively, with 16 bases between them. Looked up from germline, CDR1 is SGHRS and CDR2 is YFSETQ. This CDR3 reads CASSLEESVVGSPLHF. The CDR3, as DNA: TGCGCCAGCAGCTTGGAGGAGTCGGTAGTGGGTTCACCCCTCCACTTT.

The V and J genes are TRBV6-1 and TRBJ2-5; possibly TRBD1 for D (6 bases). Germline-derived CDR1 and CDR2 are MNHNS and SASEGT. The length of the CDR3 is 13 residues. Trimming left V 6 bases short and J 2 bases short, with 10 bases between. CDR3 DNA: TGTGCCAGCAGGCCCGGACAGCAAGAGACCCAGTACTTC. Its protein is CASRPGQQETQYF.

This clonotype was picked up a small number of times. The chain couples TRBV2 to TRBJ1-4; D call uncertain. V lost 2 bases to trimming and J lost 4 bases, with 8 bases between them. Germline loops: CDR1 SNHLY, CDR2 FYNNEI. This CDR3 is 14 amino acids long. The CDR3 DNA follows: TGTGCCAGCAGTGAAACCCGAAATAATGAAAAACTGTTTTTT. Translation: CASSETRNNEKLFF. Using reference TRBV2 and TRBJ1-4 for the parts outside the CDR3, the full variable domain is EPEVTQTPSHQVTQMGQEVILRCVPISNHLYFYWYRQILGQKVEFLVSFYNNEISEKSEIFDDQFSVERPDGSNFTLKIRSTKLEDSAMYFCASSETRNNEKLFFGSGTQLSVL.

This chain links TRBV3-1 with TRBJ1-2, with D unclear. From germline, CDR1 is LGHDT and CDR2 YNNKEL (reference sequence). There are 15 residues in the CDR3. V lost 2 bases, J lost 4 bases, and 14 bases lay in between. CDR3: CASSQLFSSRYGYTF. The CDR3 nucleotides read TGTGCCAGCAGCCAACTTTTCTCATCTCGCTATGGCTACACCTTC.

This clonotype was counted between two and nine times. The CDR3 nucleotides read TGTGCCAGCAGTGAGCGACAGGATACTGAAGCTTTCTTT. It encodes CASSERQDTEAFF. This sequence joins TRBV2 and TRBJ1-1, with TRBD1 as a possible D gene (6 bases). Germline CDR1 is SNHLY and CDR2 is FYNNEI. The CDR3 is 13 amino acids. V was clipped by 3 bases and J by 5 bases, with 10 bases between them.

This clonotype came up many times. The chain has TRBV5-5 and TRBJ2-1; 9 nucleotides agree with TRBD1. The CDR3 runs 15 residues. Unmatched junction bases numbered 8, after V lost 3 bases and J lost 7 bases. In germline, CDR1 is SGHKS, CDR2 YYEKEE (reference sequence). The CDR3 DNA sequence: TGTGCCAGCAGCTCCCTACAGGGGGCGTGGAATGAGCAGTTCTTC. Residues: CASSSLQGAWNEQFF.

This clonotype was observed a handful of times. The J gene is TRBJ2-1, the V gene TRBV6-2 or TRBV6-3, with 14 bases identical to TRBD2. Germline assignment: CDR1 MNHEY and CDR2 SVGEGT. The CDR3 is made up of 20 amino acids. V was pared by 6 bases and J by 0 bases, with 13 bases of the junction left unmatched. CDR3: CASRSTRTSGRLSSYNEQFF. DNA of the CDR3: TGTGCCAGCAGGTCCACCCGGACTAGCGGGAGGCTTAGCTCCTACAATGAGCAGTTCTTC.

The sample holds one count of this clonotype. The CDR3 region has the DNA TGTGCCAGCAGTCTCTCGCCGGCTAGGACAGATACGCAGTATTTT. Its translation: CASSLSPARTDTQYF. The chain employs TRBV2 and TRBJ2-3, with D uncertain. The CDR3 is 15 residues long. Germline V lookup: CDR1 SNHLY, CDR2 FYNNEI. V was pared by 5 bases and J by 3 bases, with 15 bases between. Complete variable domain (other parts from reference TRBV2 and TRBJ2-3): EPEVTQTPSHQVTQMGQEVILRCVPISNHLYFYWYRQILGQKVEFLVSFYNNEISEKSEIFDDQFSVERPDGSNFTLKIRSTKLEDSAMYFCASSLSPARTDTQYFGPGTRLTVL.

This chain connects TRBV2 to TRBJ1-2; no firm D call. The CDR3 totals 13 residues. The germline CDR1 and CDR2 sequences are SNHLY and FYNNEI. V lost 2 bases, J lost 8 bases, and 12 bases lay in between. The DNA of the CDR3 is TGTGCCAGCAGTGAACCATCCTTGAAGGGCTACACCTTC. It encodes CASSEPSLKGYTF. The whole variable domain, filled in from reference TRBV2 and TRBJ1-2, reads EPEVTQTPSHQVTQMGQEVILRCVPISNHLYFYWYRQILGQKVEFLVSFYNNEISEKSEIFDDQFSVERPDGSNFTLKIRSTKLEDSAMYFCASSEPSLKGYTFGSGTRLTVV.

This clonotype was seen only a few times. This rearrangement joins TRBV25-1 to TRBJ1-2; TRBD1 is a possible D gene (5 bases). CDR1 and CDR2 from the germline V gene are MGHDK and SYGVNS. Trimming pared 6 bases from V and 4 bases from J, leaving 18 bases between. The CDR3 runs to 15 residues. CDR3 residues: CASSLGPAGSYGYTF. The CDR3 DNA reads TGTGCCAGCAGCCTAGGCCCGGCAGGGTCCTATGGCTACACCTTC.